The clone carrying this T cell receptor (beta chain) has a handful of counts. What it recognizes is unknown. With 4 bases clipped from V and 0 bases from J, the junction kept 11 bases outside the gene matches. CDR3 size: 17 residues. Per the germline V gene, CDR1 is SGHKS and CDR2 is YYEKEE (reference sequence). Profiling relied on immunoSEQ multiplex PCR, and the TCRdb table lists in-frame clones only, not all of them. The top ten hold roughly 15% of the sample, which has 5,000 to 6,500 clones, 65% seen once. The data are from a study of neoadjuvant nivolumab and ipilimumab in lung cancer. Study findings and constraints: Blood richness before therapy tracked richness in tumors resected after neoadjuvant therapy.

The starting material was tumor tissue, obtained after neoadjuvant nivolumab, alone or with ipilimumab, at or shortly before surgery. This receptor was identified in an adult with non-small cell lung cancer. The chain carries TRBV5-5 and TRBJ2-7, with 9 positions matching TRBD2. CDR3 in DNA: TGTGCCAGCAGCCCCACAGCGGGGGGAGCGGACTCCTACGAGCAGTACTTC. It encodes CASSPTAGGADSYEQYF. The full variable domain, rest sourced from reference TRBV5-5 and TRBJ2-7, is DAGVTQSPTHLIKTRGQQVTLRCSPISGHKSVSWYQQVLGQGPQFIFQYYEKEERGRGNFPDRFSARQFPNYSSELNVNALLLGDSALYLCASSPTAGGADSYEQYFGPGTRLTVT.